This TCR beta chain was retrieved from a study of blood T cell repertoires in COVID-19. Study-wide background: Donors in the United States, Italy and Spain gave samples during acute or convalescent COVID-19. From T cells, B-cell-depleted T cells, or PBMCs came the material, which was cDNA or gDNA.

Trimming removed 2 bases from V and 3 bases from J, with 8 bases in between. From germline, CDR1 is SGHTA and CDR2 FQGTGA. This CDR3 region has 14 residues. How the authors handled the data: From reference gene primer amplification, estimates of nucleated cell counts were derived. Using immunoSEQ multiplex PCR, the repertoire was profiled, and TCRdb retains in-frame clones only, with some absent. That table is the source of V, J and clone size, and D and trimming were worked out from the DNA. The repertoire consists of about 49,000 clones, with 77% occurring once and the leading ten covering 35% to 55%.

What was sequenced was peripheral blood. This rearrangement joins TRBV7-3 to TRBJ2-1, with D possibly being TRBD1 (6 bases). The receptor was derived from a man between 65 and 85 years old with active or convalescent COVID-19. Written as DNA, the CDR3 is TGTGCCAGCAGCTTAGCAGGGGACTACAATGAGCAGTTCTTC. This encodes CASSLAGDYNEQFF.